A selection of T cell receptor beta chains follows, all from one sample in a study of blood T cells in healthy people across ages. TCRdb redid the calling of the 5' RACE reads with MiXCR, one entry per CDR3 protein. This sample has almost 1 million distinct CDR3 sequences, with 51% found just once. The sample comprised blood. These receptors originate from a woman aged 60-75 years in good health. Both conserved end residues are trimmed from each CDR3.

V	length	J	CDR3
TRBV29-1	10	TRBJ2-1	SVTPSDNEQF
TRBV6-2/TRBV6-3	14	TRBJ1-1	ASSSPYRGENTEAF
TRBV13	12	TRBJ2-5	ASSLKGTAETQY
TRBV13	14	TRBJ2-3	ASSPRTSGGADTQY
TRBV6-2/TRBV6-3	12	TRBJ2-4	ASSEDAAKNIQY
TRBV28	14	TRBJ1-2	ASSSPPGRTNYGYT
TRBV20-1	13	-	SARDRGLATYEQY
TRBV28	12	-	ASTTRREGNEQY
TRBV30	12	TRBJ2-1	AWSVSSTAAEQF
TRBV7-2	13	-	ASSRGSSGQETQY
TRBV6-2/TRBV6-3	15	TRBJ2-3	ASSYHGTSGDTDTQY
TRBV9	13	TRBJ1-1	ASSAASGPFTEAF
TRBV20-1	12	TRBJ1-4	SASGGAATEKLF
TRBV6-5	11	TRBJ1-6	ASSCLLNSPLH
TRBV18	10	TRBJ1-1	ASSPGQGLAF
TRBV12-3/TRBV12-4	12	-	ASSFGPGGYEQY
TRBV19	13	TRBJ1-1	ASSSPGHTNTEAF
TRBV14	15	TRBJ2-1	ASSQAPPSYSYNEQF